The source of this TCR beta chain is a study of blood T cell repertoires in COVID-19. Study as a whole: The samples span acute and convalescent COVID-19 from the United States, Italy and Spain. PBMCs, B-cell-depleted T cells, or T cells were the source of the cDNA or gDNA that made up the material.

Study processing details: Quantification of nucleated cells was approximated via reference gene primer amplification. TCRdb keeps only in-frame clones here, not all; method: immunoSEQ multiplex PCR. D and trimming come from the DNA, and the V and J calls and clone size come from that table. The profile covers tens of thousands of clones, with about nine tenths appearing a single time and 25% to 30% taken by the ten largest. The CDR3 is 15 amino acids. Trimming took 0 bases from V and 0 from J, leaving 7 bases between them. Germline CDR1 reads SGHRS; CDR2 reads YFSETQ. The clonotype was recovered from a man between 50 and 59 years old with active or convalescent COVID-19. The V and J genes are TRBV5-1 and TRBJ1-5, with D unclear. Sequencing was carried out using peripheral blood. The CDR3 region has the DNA TGCGCCAGCAGCTTGGACGGTTATAGCAATCAGCCCCAGCATTTT. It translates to CASSLDGYSNQPQHF.